One sample yielded the 26 T cell receptor beta chains listed below, sequenced in a study of blood T cell repertoires in COVID-19. Data came from immunoSEQ multiplex PCR; TCRdb stores just in-frame clones and leaves some out. Altogether hundreds of thousands of clones are present, approximately 88% being singletons, with the ten largest covering about 7%. The sample was peripheral blood. These receptors originate from a woman in her twenties or thirties who had recovered from COVID-19.

The chain employs TRBV7-9 and TRBJ2-1; TRBD2 matches at 11 bases. There are 17 residues in the CDR3. Germline CDR1 is SEHNR and CDR2 is FQNEAQ (reference sequence). V dropped 4 bases and J dropped 7; count of bases not matched to a gene: 12. The DNA of the CDR3 is TGTGCCAGCAGCTCAACAATAGCGGGGGGGCCTATAAATGAGCAGTTCTTC. Protein: CASSSTIAGGPINEQFF.

CDR3: CASSQTDRGWEQYF. CDR3 nucleotide sequence: TGCGCCAGCAGCCAAACCGACAGGGGCTGGGAGCAGTACTTC. The chain carries TRBV4-1 and TRBJ2-7, with 8 positions matching TRBD1. Losses at the gene ends were 2 bases for V and 7 bases for J; bases not matched to a gene: 7. Germline V lookup: CDR1 MGHRA, CDR2 YSYEKL. This CDR3 contains 14 residues.

The chain employs TRBV9 and TRBJ1-2, with D perhaps TRBD1 (5 bases). V lost 1 base and J lost 3, with 7 bases in between. This CDR3 has 13 amino acids. CDR1 SGDLS and CDR2 YYNGEE come from the germline V gene. The CDR3 spells CASSVQGDYGYTF. CDR3 bases: TGTGCCAGCAGCGTACAGGGCGACTATGGCTACACCTTC.

The CDR3 bases are TGTGCCAGCAGCGCGCGACAGGGAGGCGAGCAGTACTTC. Protein: CASSARQGGEQYF. The V and J genes are TRBV7-3 and TRBJ2-7, with D tentatively TRBD1 (7 bases). V gave up 5 bases and J gave up 6 bases, with 14 bases separating them. This CDR3 spans 13 amino acids. The germline CDR1 and CDR2 sequences are SGHTA and FQGTGA.

The chain carries TRBV6-2 or TRBV6-3 and TRBJ2-1, with TRBD2 as a possible D gene (6 bases). V lost 2 bases to trimming and J lost 8 bases, with 7 bases between them. Germline V gene lookup returns CDR1 MNHEY and CDR2 SVGEGT. This CDR3 is 12 amino acids long. The CDR3 sequence is CASSYREDEQFF. The CDR3 DNA is TGTGCCAGCAGTTACAGGGAGGATGAGCAGTTCTTC.

This clone has a handful of counts. The chain employs TRBV7-9 and TRBJ2-3; D is perhaps TRBD1 (6 bases). The V gene lost 1 base and the J gene lost 6 bases, with 14 bases spanning the gap. CDR1 and CDR2 from the germline V gene are SEHNR and FQNEAQ (reference sequence). CDR3 length: 15 amino acids. CDR3: CASSLGQGIPDTQYF. The CDR3 bases are TGTGCCAGCAGCTTAGGGCAGGGGATACCTGATACGCAGTATTTT. Looking up the rest from reference TRBV7-9 and TRBJ2-3 gives the full variable domain: DTGVSQNPRHKITKRGQNVTFRCDPISEHNRLYWYRQTLGQGPEFLTYFQNEAQLEKSRLLSDRFSAERPKGSFSTLEIQRTEQGDSAMYLCASSLGQGIPDTQYFGPGTRLTVL.

The chain combines TRBV3-1 (or the pseudogene TRBV3-2) with TRBJ1-6; 9 nucleotides line up with TRBD1. Germline CDR1 LGHDT, CDR2 YNNKEL (reference sequence). After removal of 2 bases from V and 9 bases from J, the junction contained 5 bases not matched to a gene. The CDR3 consists of 15 residues. The CDR3: CASSQSGTGFSPLHF. The CDR3 DNA follows: TGTGCCAGCAGCCAATCCGGGACAGGGTTTTCACCCCTCCACTTT.

The V gene is TRBV2, the J gene TRBJ2-7; the D is unclear. Germline V gene data show CDR1 as SNHLY and CDR2 as FYNNEI. The CDR3 has 14 amino acids. V lost 3 bases, J lost 3 bases, and 12 bases lay in between. The CDR3 spells CASSEGSRNYEQYF. Here the CDR3 DNA reads TGTGCCAGCAGTGAGGGCAGTCGTAACTACGAGCAGTACTTC.

Only a few counts were recorded for this clone. The CDR3 loop is CASSLNRDRVSPLHF. The DNA of the CDR3 is TGTGCCAGCAGTTTGAATCGGGACAGGGTTTCACCCCTCCACTTT. The J gene is TRBJ1-6, the V gene TRBV27; 9 bases align to TRBD1. The CDR3 length is 15 residues. The trim removed 3 bases at V and 9 bases at J, leaving 6 bases unmatched. Germline V gene sequence: CDR1 MNHEY, CDR2 SMNVEV (reference sequence).

The chain combines TRBV15 with TRBJ2-5, with D perhaps TRBD1 (6 bases). The CDR3 runs 14 residues. The germline CDR1 and CDR2 sequences are LNHNV and YYDKDF (reference sequence). V lost 3 bases to trimming and J lost 2 bases, with 10 bases between them. The CDR3 spells CATSRLTGQETQYF. Written as DNA, the CDR3 is TGTGCCACCAGCAGGCTGACAGGTCAAGAGACCCAGTACTTC.

This clone was seen more than once but under ten times. The chain links TRBV19 to TRBJ2-2; 7 bases map to TRBD2. Germline values: CDR1 LNHDA, CDR2 SQIVND (reference sequence). The CDR3 contains 16 residues. After removal of 3 bases from V and 0 bases from J, the junction contained 4 bases not matched to a gene. The DNA for the CDR3 is TGTGCCAGTAGTATCGGGCTAGCGGCGAACACCGGGGAGCTGTTTTTT. Protein: CASSIGLAANTGELFF.

This clone showed up just once. V usage is TRBV9 and J usage is TRBJ1-6, with 10 bases identical to TRBD1. Per germline, CDR1 SGDLS and CDR2 YYNGEE. Losses at the gene ends were 4 bases for V and 5 bases for J; bases not matched to a gene: 6. The CDR3 has 16 residues. The CDR3 spells CASSFRGQGNNSPLHF. The CDR3 DNA is TGTGCCAGCAGCTTTCGGGGACAGGGGAATAATTCACCCCTCCACTTT.

This rearrangement joins TRBV19 to TRBJ2-1, with TRBD2 matching 9 bases. This CDR3 comprises 15 residues. The germline CDR1 and CDR2 sequences are LNHDA and SQIVND (reference sequence). J gave up 7 bases and V 3 bases, and 7 bases lay outside the gene matches. The CDR3 bases are TGTGCCAGTAGTATGAGGCGGGGGGGTAATAATGAGCAGTTCTTC. This codes for CASSMRRGGNNEQFF.

The CDR3 region has the DNA TGTGCCAGCAGTTTAGTGGGTAGCGGGGGGTACAATGAGCAGTTCTTC. It encodes CASSLVGSGGYNEQFF. J is TRBJ2-1 and V is TRBV28, with 10 positions matching TRBD2. CDR1 MDHEN and CDR2 SYDVKM come from the germline V gene. CDR3 length: 16 amino acids. V lost 2 bases, J lost 4 bases, and 5 bases stayed unmatched.

This chain links TRBV6-6 with TRBJ1-1; D may be TRBD1 (5 bases). This CDR3 comprises 16 residues. CDR1 and CDR2 (germline): MNHNY, SVGAGI (reference sequence). Trimming removed 5 bases from V and 0 bases from J, with 16 bases in between. This CDR3 is CASSTDQGQLNTEAFF. The CDR3 DNA reads TGTGCCAGCAGTACGGATCAGGGCCAGTTGAACACTGAAGCTTTCTTT.

V gene TRBV5-4 combines with J gene TRBJ1-5; 11 positions agree with TRBD1. Germline trimming cut 3 bases from V and 6 bases from J; bases unmatched to any gene: 5. The CDR3 is 15 residues long. Germline lookup yields CDR1 SGHNT and CDR2 YYREEE (reference sequence). The chain's CDR3 is CASSSGQGVSQPQHF. Written as DNA, the CDR3 is TGTGCCAGCAGCTCGGGACAGGGGGTTTCTCAGCCCCAGCATTTT. Full variable domain (rest looked up from reference TRBV5-4 and TRBJ1-5): ETGVTQSPTHLIKTRGQQVTLRCSSQSGHNTVSWYQQALGQGPQFIFQYYREEENGRGNFPPRFSGLQFPNYSSELNVNALELDDSALYLCASSSGQGVSQPQHFGDGTRLSIL.

The rearrangement links TRBV7-2 to TRBJ1-2, with 9 bases that match TRBD1. Germline V CDR1 and CDR2: SGHTA, FQGNSA. V shed 0 bases and J 7 bases; nucleotides not matched to a gene: 3. The CDR3 runs to 14 residues. This CDR3 is CASSLARDRAGYTF. The CDR3 DNA sequence: TGTGCCAGCAGCTTAGCGCGGGACAGGGCTGGCTACACCTTC.

V is TRBV27 and J is TRBJ1-1; perhaps TRBD1 as D (6 bases). The CDR3 spans 14 residues. V shed 4 bases and J shed 0 bases, with 9 bases lying between them. Germline assignment: CDR1 MNHEY and CDR2 SMNVEV (reference sequence). CDR3 DNA: TGTGCCAGCAGTTCTACAGGGTTGAACACTGAAGCTTTCTTT. Translating it yields CASSSTGLNTEAFF.

The rearrangement uses TRBV4-3 and TRBJ1-3; D remains unclear. This CDR3 has 13 amino acids. Germline V gives CDR1 LGHNA, CDR2 YSLEER. V was cut by 4 bases and J by 4 bases, with 8 bases left in between. The DNA for the CDR3 is TGCGCCAGCAGCCCCGAGACAGGAAACACCATATATTTT. Translated, it gives CASSPETGNTIYF.

The gene calls are TRBV5-1 and TRBJ2-3, with 13 bases fitting TRBD2. The CDR3 has 15 amino acids. With V trimmed by 9 bases and J by 3 bases, 7 bases remained unmatched. Germline CDR1 reads SGHRS; CDR2 reads YFSETQ. The CDR3 DNA sequence: TGCGCCACTCAAACTAGCGGGGGGGCGACAGATACGCAGTATTTT. Residues: CATQTSGGATDTQYF.

Here the CDR3 reads CASSPKVRGATYF. CDR3 nucleotides: TGTGCCAGCAGCCCAAAAGTACGTGGGGCGACGTACTTC. The chain links TRBV21-1 to TRBJ2-7; TRBD1 is the table's D call, not checked against the DNA. TRBV21-1 is termed a pseudogene. This CDR3 comprises 13 residues.

V and J are TRBV5-5 and TRBJ1-3; 7 bases agree with TRBD1. Trimming removed 4 bases from V and 0 bases from J; junction bases left unmatched: 13. The CDR3 spans 18 residues. CDR1 SGHKS and CDR2 YYEKEE come from the germline V gene (reference sequence). CDR3 in DNA: TGTGCCAGCAGCACCGAAGACCCGGGACAGAGCTCTGGAAACACCATATATTTT. Translating gives CASSTEDPGQSSGNTIYF.

V gene TRBV25-1 combines with J gene TRBJ2-2; TRBD1 might be the D (6 bases). CDR1 is MGHDK, CDR2 SYGVNS, per germline. V was clipped by 4 bases and J by 5 bases, with 17 bases between them. The CDR3 runs 16 residues. CDR3 protein: CASSAPRAGVTGELFF. For the CDR3, the DNA is TGTGCCAGCAGTGCCCCTAGGGCAGGGGTGACCGGGGAGCTGTTTTTT.

The rearrangement joins TRBV6-2 or TRBV6-3 to TRBJ2-2; D is ambiguous. In germline, CDR1 is MNHEY, CDR2 SVGEGT. CDR3 length: 14 amino acids. Trimming removed 3 bases from V and 4 bases from J, with 9 bases in between. The CDR3, as DNA: TGTGCCAGCAGTTATCGTTACAGCACCGGGGAGCTGTTTTTT. It yields the protein CASSYRYSTGELFF.

The J gene is TRBJ2-2, the V gene TRBV28, with D perhaps matching TRBD1 (6 bases). Trimming cost V 2 bases and J 1 base, with 11 bases left between them. The CDR3 runs to 16 residues. Germline CDR1 reads MDHEN; CDR2 reads SYDVKM. Written as DNA, the CDR3 is TGTGCCAGCAGTTTACTAGGACAGATGAACACCGGGGAGCTGTTTTTT. Protein sequence: CASSLLGQMNTGELFF.

V and J are TRBV27 and TRBJ1-1, with 12 bases fitting TRBD1. This CDR3 has 15 amino acids. Germline V gene lookup returns CDR1 MNHEY and CDR2 SMNVEV (reference sequence). After removal of 6 bases from V and 6 bases from J, the junction contained 8 bases not matched to a gene. The CDR3 DNA reads TGTGCCAGCAGCGGGACAGGGGGCTTCATCGCTGAAGCTTTCTTT. The encoded protein is CASSGTGGFIAEAFF.